The 21 T cell receptor beta chains given below trace back to one sample, sequenced in a study of blood T cells in healthy people across ages. A J-beta primer mix and a sample-barcoded 5' primer were used in a second PCR of roughly 6 to 12 cycles. MiXCR, applied by TCRdb to the 5' RACE reads, yields one record per CDR3 protein. In the table there are 630,000 or so distinct CDR3 sequences, 32% of which are singletons. Sequences were obtained from blood. All receptors derive from a woman older than 75 in good health.

In its sample, this clonotype was seen many times. Here the CDR3 DNA reads TGTGCCAGCAGCCAGGCCCTAGCGGGGCAATGGAATGAGCAGTTCTTC. The encoded protein is CASSQALAGQWNEQFF. The chain couples TRBV3-1 to TRBJ2-1; 9 bases are a match to TRBD2. Germline V gene data show CDR1 as LGHDT and CDR2 as YNNKEL (reference sequence). Germline trimming cut 3 bases from V and 7 bases from J; bases unmatched to any gene: 10. The CDR3 has 16 residues.

There are a few counts of this clonotype. V gene TRBV29-1 combines with J gene TRBJ2-1; the match to TRBD1 covers 9 bases. V shed 7 bases and J 9 bases; nucleotides not matched to a gene: 10. The CDR3 extends over 13 amino acids. CDR1 SQVTM and CDR2 ANQGSEA come from the germline V gene. The CDR3 DNA reads as TGCAGCGCTCGTGGACAGGGGACTGGTGAGCAGTTCTTC. Its translation: CSARGQGTGEQFF.

This chain joins TRBV3-1 and TRBJ1-2; a weak D match, TRBD1 (6 bases). V was clipped by 4 bases and J by 4 bases, with 13 bases between them. The CDR3 consists of 14 residues. Germline CDR1 and CDR2: LGHDT and YNNKEL (reference sequence). This chain's CDR3 is CASSRTGNPYGYTF. The CDR3 nucleotides read TGTGCCAGCAGCCGTACAGGGAATCCCTATGGCTACACCTTC.

This sequence joins TRBV6-2 or TRBV6-3 and TRBJ2-7; 11 bases align to TRBD1. The CDR3 consists of 16 residues. Germline CDR1 MNHEY, CDR2 SVGEGT. V shed 6 bases and J 0 bases; nucleotides not matched to a gene: 7. This CDR3 is CASRPGQGVLSYEQYF. CDR3 sequence (DNA): TGTGCCAGCAGACCGGGACAGGGGGTCCTCTCCTACGAGCAGTACTTC.

The V and J genes are TRBV10-3 and TRBJ2-3; no reliable D call. The CDR3 is 14 amino acids. Germline CDR1 is ENHRY and CDR2 is SYGVKD. V lost 11 bases and J 4 bases, leaving 19 bases between the germline ends. The CDR3: CASSYGFGADTQYF. CDR3 nucleotides: TGTGCCTCCAGCTACGGGTTCGGCGCAGATACGCAGTATTTT.

This clonotype showed up many times. The V call is TRBV12-3 or TRBV12-4, the J call TRBJ2-3; D unresolved. This CDR3 contains 10 residues. The V and J ends lost 1 base and 9 bases respectively, with 2 bases between them. The CDR3 here is CASSLGTQYF. CDR3 in DNA: TGTGCCAGCAGTTTAGGGACGCAGTATTTT.

This clonotype was picked up many times. The chain combines TRBV5-1 with TRBJ1-6; D ambiguous. Germline CDR1 reads SGHRS; CDR2 reads YFSETQ. Deletions cut 2 bases from V and 7 bases from J, with 13 bases between. The CDR3 has 15 residues. CDR3 sequence: CASSFGPSGNSPLHF. The CDR3 nucleotides are TGCGCCAGCAGCTTCGGACCTTCGGGGAATTCACCCCTCCACTTT. Full variable domain (remainder filled in from reference TRBV5-1 and TRBJ1-6): KAGVTQTPRYLIKTRGQQVTLSCSPISGHRSVSWYQQTPGQGLQFLFEYFSETQRNKGNFPGRFSGRQFSNSRSEMNVSTLELGDSALYLCASSFGPSGNSPLHFGNGTRLTVT.

With respect to this clonotype: This may be a read error, as it is one base from a much larger clone. The J gene is TRBJ2-1, the V gene TRBV10-3, with TRBD1 matching over 8 bases. Germline V CDR1 and CDR2: ENHRY, SYGVKD. The CDR3 length is 16 residues. Trimming cost V 5 bases and J 8 bases; bases outside gene matches: 14. The CDR3 DNA reads as TGTGCCATCAGTTACACCAGGGGGCGAGGGTCGTATGAGCAGTTCTTC. Protein: CAISYTRGRGSYEQFF.

At least ten counts were recorded for this clonotype. V is TRBV5-1 and J is TRBJ1-1; no definite D call. The CDR3 runs to 14 residues. V was cut by 0 bases and J by 7 bases, with 13 bases left in between. In germline, CDR1 is SGHRS, CDR2 YFSETQ. CDR3 in amino acids: CASSLGRTRFEAFF. The CDR3 bases are TGCGCCAGCAGCTTGGGACGGACCCGTTTTGAAGCTTTCTTT.

This clonotype was seen only once. The chain carries TRBV4-2 and TRBJ2-7; 7 nucleotides agree with TRBD2. Looked up from germline, CDR1 is LGHNA and CDR2 is YNFKEQ. The CDR3 runs to 14 residues. Germline trimming cut 0 bases from V and 4 bases from J; bases unmatched to any gene: 3. The CDR3 nucleotides read TGTGCCAGCAGCCAAGAGCGGGAGACGTACGAGCAGTACTTC. It is translated as CASSQERETYEQYF.

This clonotype was seen repeatedly, ten times or more. The V call is TRBV30, the J call TRBJ2-3; a weak D match, TRBD2 (5 bases). Trimming stripped 2 bases from V and 4 bases from J, with 13 bases between. Germline V gene lookup returns CDR1 GTSNPN and CDR2 SVGIG (reference sequence). The CDR3 loop spans 14 amino acids. The CDR3 is CAWSTRGTADTQYF. The CDR3 DNA reads TGTGCCTGGAGTACCCGGGGAACCGCAGATACGCAGTATTTT.

This clonotype was counted ten times or more. The chain recombines TRBV7-9 with TRBJ1-2; 9 positions match TRBD1. The CDR3 spans 14 residues. V gave up 7 bases and J gave up 6 bases; unmatched junction bases: 9. Germline V CDR1 and CDR2: SEHNR, FQNEAQ (reference sequence). CDR3 nucleotides: TGTGCCAGCACCCAGTGGGACAGGGAGGATGGCTACACCTTC. Amino acids: CASTQWDREDGYTF.

This clonotype was picked up many times. This chain uses TRBV28 with TRBJ2-7; 9 bases align to TRBD1. The CDR3 runs to 15 residues. V was clipped by 7 bases and J by 6 bases; unmatched bases: 13. Germline-derived CDR1 and CDR2 are MDHEN and SYDVKM. In DNA, the CDR3 is TGTGCCAGCACCCTAGGGGGACAGGGCTTTCCCGAGCAGTACTTC. Translation gives CASTLGGQGFPEQYF.

There are many counts of this clonotype. In nucleotides, the CDR3 is TGTGCCAGCAGTTACCTCCCCGGGCAGCTCTATGGCTACACCTTC. Protein: CASSYLPGQLYGYTF. The chain recombines TRBV6-5 with TRBJ1-2; D ambiguous. This CDR3 is 15 amino acids long. Deletions cut 2 bases from V and 4 bases from J, with 14 bases between. The germline CDR1 and CDR2 sequences are MNHEY and SVGAGI.

The gene calls are TRBV29-1 and TRBJ1-1; 9 nucleotides match TRBD1. V lost 7 bases to trimming and J lost 1 base; unmatched junction nucleotides: 4. Per the germline V gene, CDR1 is SQVTM and CDR2 is ANQGSEA. The CDR3 contains 13 residues. The CDR3 nucleotides read TGCAGCGGAGGACAGGGGTCGAACACTGAAGCTTTCTTT. Its translation is CSGGQGSNTEAFF.

This clonotype came up many times. V is TRBV7-9 and J is TRBJ2-1; TRBD2 might be the D (6 bases). Germline CDR1 reads SEHNR; CDR2 reads FQNEAQ (reference sequence). V lost 1 base and J lost 0, with 13 bases in between. This CDR3 spans 17 amino acids. CDR3 protein: CASSLGEVWSSYNEQFF. CDR3 DNA: TGTGCCAGCAGCTTAGGGGAGGTGTGGAGCTCCTACAATGAGCAGTTCTTC.

V gene TRBV6-5 combines with J gene TRBJ1-1; 7 nucleotides align to TRBD1. The V segment lost 5 bases and the J segment 3 bases; nucleotides outside the gene matches: 9. The germline CDR1 and CDR2 sequences are MNHEY and SVGAGI. There are 15 residues in the CDR3. CDR3 nucleotides: TGTGCCAGCAGTAGATCCGGGACAGCGGACACTGAAGCTTTCTTT. This sequence encodes CASSRSGTADTEAFF.

This clonotype appeared a few times. The chain is built from TRBV27 and TRBJ2-1, with 8 bases fitting TRBD2. The J call could be wrong; TRBJ2-7 is a better fit for the DNA end. Germline lookup yields CDR1 MNHEY and CDR2 SMNVEV (reference sequence). CDR3 length: 17 residues. CDR3 residues: CASSSLTSGGSYNEQYF. The CDR3 DNA sequence: TGTGCCAGCAGTTCTCTTACTAGCGGAGGCTCCTACAATGAGCAGTACTTC.

Many counts were recorded for this clonotype. V is TRBV7-9 and J is TRBJ1-2, with 8 bases lining up with TRBD1. The CDR3 runs to 15 residues. With 4 bases clipped from V and 4 bases from J, the junction kept 8 bases outside the gene matches. Germline CDR1 is SEHNR and CDR2 is FQNEAQ (reference sequence). Written as DNA, the CDR3 is TGTGCCAGCAGCTCCCTTGGGCAGGGGGCCTATGGCTACACCTTC. Protein: CASSSLGQGAYGYTF.

This clonotype appeared many times. The chain couples TRBV3-1 to TRBJ2-1, with D tentatively TRBD2 (6 bases). The germline V and J ends were trimmed by 3 bases and 12 bases, with 12 bases remaining between them. The CDR3 has 12 residues. Germline V gene lookup returns CDR1 LGHDT and CDR2 YNNKEL (reference sequence). CDR3 in amino acids: CASSQAGGPQFF. As DNA, the CDR3 is TGTGCCAGCAGCCAGGCCGGGGGACCGCAGTTCTTC.

The chain is built from TRBV12-3 or TRBV12-4 and TRBJ2-1; 7 nucleotides agree with TRBD1. The J segment lost 14 bases and the V segment lost 5 bases, leaving 18 bases of the junction unmatched. CDR3 length: 15 amino acids. The CDR3 DNA follows: TGTGCCAGCAGTCCTGACAGGGTAGCAGGTCTGACCGAGTTCTTC. Its translation is CASSPDRVAGLTEFF.